This T cell receptor beta chain was captured by sequencing in a study of human T cells and chemical hapten exposure. Using its own MiXCR run on the RACE reads, TCRdb lists one record per CDR3 protein. The data show about 82,000 distinct CDR3 sequences, approximately 11% seen once. Time point in this sample: patch test 3, about 24 weeks after DPC sensitization. Specified treatment: therapeutic diphenylcyclopropenone sensitization with weekly scalp DPC. The sequenced sample was whole blood, obtained in connection with sensitization to the hapten diphenylcyclopropenone (DPC). The source is a woman aged 50 to 65 with alopecia areata. Some clones in this sample may be carry-over from other donors' samples.

In nucleotides, the CDR3 is TGTGCCAGCAGCCAAGGCCCGGGGCCCCCGAGTGGCACCGGGGAGCTGTTTTTT. Translating it yields CASSQGPGPPSGTGELFF. The chain uses TRBV3-1 and TRBJ2-2; D tentatively reads TRBD1 or TRBD2 (5 bases each). V lost 1 base, J lost 4 bases, and 19 bases lay in between. From germline, CDR1 is LGHDT and CDR2 YNNKEL (reference sequence). The CDR3 is made up of 18 amino acids.